A selection of T cell receptor beta chains follows, all from one sample in a study of cytomegalovirus exposure and HLA in healthy donors. Only in-frame clones appear in the TCRdb table, and some are missing; sequencing was by immunoSEQ multiplex PCR. Altogether 100,000 to 150,000 clones are present, over 75% being singletons, with the ten largest covering approximately 6%. Sequencing was performed on PBMCs. The receptors were gathered from a woman aged 40 to 49 in good health and CMV-seropositive. Both conserved end residues are part of each CDR3. The D gene is left open where the match is weak. The size field is filled for only some rows; it gives once, few, many or a size class.

J	size	D	V	DNA	CDR3
TRBJ2-7	once	.	TRBV27	TGTGCCAGCAGTTCTTTCTACGAGCAGTACTTC	CASSSFYEQYF
TRBJ2-1	.	TRBD2	TRBV12-5	TGTGCTAGTGGCTTGGCCGGGGGGGTGCAGTTCTTC	CASGLAGGVQFF
TRBJ1-6	.	TRBD1	TRBV4-1	TGCGCCAGCAGCCAAGATCCAGGGGGAGCTTCACCCCTCCACTTT	CASSQDPGGASPLHF
TRBJ2-1	.	TRBD2	TRBV2	TGTGCCAGCAGCCTAACCACACTAGCGCGCCATGAGCAGTTCTTC	CASSLTTLARHEQFF
TRBJ2-2	.	.	TRBV18	TGTGCCAGCTCACGGGGCCCGGGGGACACCGGGGAGCTGTTTTTT	CASSRGPGDTGELFF
TRBJ2-1	.	TRBD1	TRBV6-5	TGTGCCAGCAGCCCGGACAGGATCTCCTACAATGAGCAGTTCTTC	CASSPDRISYNEQFF
TRBJ2-7	.	.	TRBV30	TGTGCCTGGAGTGTTGCGTTCGGAACAGGCGGTCTCGACGAGCAGTACTTC	CAWSVAFGTGGLDEQYF
TRBJ2-1	.	TRBD2	TRBV4-2	TGTGCCAGCAGCCAAGAACTAGCGGACAATGAGCAGTTCTTC	CASSQELADNEQFF
TRBJ1-1	once	.	TRBV6-5	TGTGCCAGCAGTTACGGGGGAGGGGTGAACACTGAAGCTTTCTTT	CASSYGGGVNTEAFF
TRBJ2-7	.	.	TRBV6-6	TGTGCCAGCACCAGGCAGGACATCAGGAGCTCCTACGAGCAGTACTTC	CASTRQDIRSSYEQYF
TRBJ2-3	.	TRBD2	TRBV5-1	TGCGCCAGCAGCTTGACTCCTAGCGGGAGTGTTACAGATACGCAGTACTTT	CASSLTPSGSVTDTQYF
TRBJ1-1	.	TRBD1	TRBV5-6	TGTGCCAGCTCTACCGCCGGACAGGGTAAAAGAGCTTTCTTT	CASSTAGQGKRAFF
TRBJ2-1	.	.	TRBV6-5	TGTGCCAGCACCGACCACCTGACGGGAGATGAGCAGTTCTTC	CASTDHLTGDEQFF
TRBJ2-5	.	TRBD1	TRBV6-1	TGTGCCAGCAGTGCCCCCGGGACAGGGGGAGGGTCCCCCTCTCTCGAGACCCAGTACTTC	CASSAPGTGGGSPSLETQYF
TRBJ1-6	.	.	TRBV2	TGTGCCAGCAGTGCCCAAGGGACACTCCACTTT	CASSAQGTLHF
TRBJ1-1	once	TRBD1	TRBV19	TGTGCCAGTAGGGGACAGGGGCGGTCTTTCTTT	CASRGQGRSFF
TRBJ2-2	.	TRBD2	TRBV19	TGTGCCAGTAGTATACCGACGGGCGGGGGGAACACCGGGGAGCTGTTTTTT	CASSIPTGGGNTGELFF
TRBJ1-6	.	.	TRBV11-2	TGTGCCAGCAGCCCCGTCCAGGGCGGATCACCCCTCCACTTT	CASSPVQGGSPLHF
TRBJ1-5	.	TRBD1	TRBV18	TGTGCCAGCTCCCTCGGACAGGTCAATCAGCCCCAGCATTTT	CASSLGQVNQPQHF
TRBJ2-7	.	TRBD1	TRBV6-6	TGTGCCAGCACCTCACAGGGGGCGAGGACCTACGAGCAGTACTTC	CASTSQGARTYEQYF
TRBJ2-1	.	TRBD2	TRBV28	TGTGCCAGCAGTTCCCGGACTAGCTCCTACAATGAGCAGTTCTTC	CASSSRTSSYNEQFF
TRBJ2-1	.	TRBD2	TRBV4-2	TGTGCCAGCAGCCAAGAGACTAGCGGGAGCTATGAGCAGTTCTTC	CASSQETSGSYEQFF
TRBJ1-1	.	.	TRBV30	TGTGCCTGGAGTGTATTAATTGAAGCTTTCTTT	CAWSVLIEAFF
TRBJ1-1	.	.	TRBV2	TGTGCCAGCAGTGACAGGGAGAACACTGAAGCTTTCTTT	CASSDRENTEAFF
TRBJ1-1	.	.	TRBV18	TGTGCCAGCTCACCACGCAAAGGGGAGGGCACTGAAGCTTTCTTT	CASSPRKGEGTEAFF
TRBJ2-1	.	TRBD2	TRBV6-5	TGTGCCAGCAGGCCTAGCGGGAGTAGGAATGAGCAGTTCTTC	CASRPSGSRNEQFF
TRBJ2-2	.	.	TRBV7-8	TGTGCTTCGGGGTCCAGCCCAGGTTCGGCCGGGGAGCTGTTTTTT	CASGSSPGSAGELFF
TRBJ2-1	.	TRBD1	TRBV10-3	TGTGCCATCTTGGGGAATATGGGACAGGGGACTACAGATGAGCAGTTCTTC	CAILGNMGQGTTDEQFF
TRBJ2-7	.	.	TRBV28	TGTGCCAGCAGTTTATCCGCCTACGAGCAGTACTTC	CASSLSAYEQYF
TRBJ2-1	.	TRBD1	TRBV9	TGTGCCAGCAGCTTCTGGGACAGGGGTCGCAACAATGAGCAGTTCTTC	CASSFWDRGRNNEQFF
TRBJ2-7	.	TRBD2	TRBV11-2	TGTGCCAGCAGCTTAGTTCGGGGGGGGCCCTCCTACGAGCAGTACTTC	CASSLVRGGPSYEQYF
TRBJ1-5	.	.	TRBV19	TGTGCCAGTAGTCCCCGGGAGGGACACCAGCCCCAGCATTTT	CASSPREGHQPQHF
TRBJ2-4	.	TRBD1	TRBV7-9	TGTGCCAGCAGCTGGACAGGGATTCAGTACTTC	CASSWTGIQYF
TRBJ1-2	.	.	TRBV27	TGTGCCAGCAGTCAGCGGGACGCCTCTCGTGGCTACACCTTC	CASSQRDASRGYTF
TRBJ1-1	.	.	TRBV6-5	TGTGCCAGCAGTTACATGGGGCTCAGCACTGAAGCTTTCTTT	CASSYMGLSTEAFF
TRBJ2-1	.	.	TRBV30	TGTGCCTGGACCCTGGAGCGAGTCTCCTACAATGAGCAGTTCTTC	CAWTLERVSYNEQFF
TRBJ2-2	.	TRBD1	TRBV4-3	TGCGCCAGCAGCCACGCGACAGGGGGGTTCGCCGGGGAGCTGTTTTTT	CASSHATGGFAGELFF
TRBJ2-2	.	.	TRBV2	TGTGCCAGCAGTGAGATGGGGCTGAAGGGCGGGGAGCTGTTTTTT	CASSEMGLKGGELFF
TRBJ1-2	once	.	TRBV30	TGTGCCTGGAGTGTACGTACGGGGTACGATGGCTACACCTTC	CAWSVRTGYDGYTF
TRBJ1-2	.	.	TRBV28	TGTGCCAGCAGGATACAGGGCAATGGCTACACCTTC	CASRIQGNGYTF
TRBJ1-1	.	TRBD1	TRBV15	TGTGCCACCAGCAGTGACAGGGGGCATACTGAAGCTTTCTTT	CATSSDRGHTEAFF
TRBJ1-6	once	.	TRBV6-6	TGTGCCAGCAGCCCAGGGGACATCTCACCCCTCCACTTT	CASSPGDISPLHF
TRBJ2-3	.	TRBD2	TRBV2	TGTGCCAGCAGCGATATGGGGGGAGGGCCTCTCACAGATACGCAGTATTTT	CASSDMGGGPLTDTQYF